This TCR beta chain was recorded in a study of T-cell reconstitution after alpha-beta-depleted transplantation in children. The study's findings and limits: Reported findings indicate that, about two months after transplant, alpha-beta T cells came from several hundred expanded clones, which were derived from non-depleted graft cells. Newly produced T cells mostly accounted for T-cell counts and diversity one year post-transplant. Day-60 TCRbeta diversity that was high in some patients was derived from surviving recipient T cells and thymic progenitors.

The library targeted TCRbeta and was prepared with unique molecular identifiers. MiXCR was run by TCRdb on the PCR reads, yielding one entry per CDR3 protein. The repertoire consists of 450,000 to 600,000 distinct CDR3 sequences, with over 10% occurring once and the leading ten covering 2% to 2.5%. A remark on this clonotype: The antigen remains unidentified.

The CDR3 contains 15 residues. Germline assignment: CDR1 SQVTM and CDR2 ANQGSEA. V lost 2 bases and J lost 7, with 18 bases in between. The chain uses TRBV29-1 and TRBJ1-5; no clear D gene. The source of this sequence is a male patient younger than 18 who had a stem cell transplant for acute myeloid leukemia, so the T cells may come from the graft donor. The source material was PBMCs, mostly from graft donor cells, sampled 360 days after TCRalphabeta/CD19-depleted stem cell transplant. Written as DNA, the CDR3 is TGCAGCGTTGAATGGTCCCCCGTTGAGCCACAGCCCCAGCATTTT. It codes for CSVEWSPVEPQPQHF.